This T cell receptor beta chain was recorded in a study of blood T cells in healthy people across ages. Next came a second PCR, run for about 6 to 12 cycles, which used a sample-barcoded 5' primer along with a J-beta primer mix. Each cDNA molecule carried a tag from a template-switch adaptor that contained 12 random nucleotides. Each CDR3 protein gets one entry after TCRdb re-called the 5' RACE reads with MiXCR. The sample records more than 800,000 distinct CDR3 sequences, more than 25% being singletons. The V gene lost 4 bases and the J gene lost 3 bases, with 10 bases spanning the gap. The CDR3 has 13 residues. Germline V lookup: CDR1 SGHTA, CDR2 FQGNSA. This clonotype was counted at least ten times.

This chain joins TRBV7-2 and TRBJ2-7; unclear D gene. The sequence derives from a woman older than 75 in good health. The sample taken for sequencing was blood. DNA of the CDR3: TGTGCCAGCAGCTGGGTTACGAACTACGAGCAGTACTTC. It yields the protein CASSWVTNYEQYF.